This TCR beta chain was profiled in a study of kidney transplant recipient with SARS-CoV-2 infection. This clonotype is a singleton in its sample. The conserved phenylalanine or tryptophan normally closing the CDR3 is absent here, so this likely arose from a read error. There are 15 residues in the CDR3. Germline V gene data show CDR1 as SGHDT and CDR2 as YYEEEE. After removal of 5 bases from V and 0 bases from J, the junction contained 7 bases not matched to a gene. Each CDR3 protein is one row after TCRdb ran MiXCR on the reads. This sample has 200,000 to 250,000 distinct CDR3 sequences, with under 30% found just once.

The source of this sequence is a male patient in his thirties who had COVID-19 and was a kidney transplant recipient. Some T cells could come from the graft donor. Sequences were derived from a blood sample, sampled at baseline and between days 110 and 120 from a kidney transplant recipient. This chain uses TRBV5-6 with TRBJ1-1; 7 bases line up with TRBD1. The CDR3 is CASRQADRMNTEAFV. CDR3 bases: TGTGCCAGCAGACAAGCGGACAGGATGAACACTGAAGCTTTCGTT.